This T cell receptor (beta chain) originates from a study of a mutant IDH1 vaccine in newly diagnosed glioma. The study, taken as a whole, reports: Detectable vaccine-induced immune responses arose in about 92% of patients.

Clones were sequenced by immunoSEQ multiplex PCR, and TCRdb holds only the in-frame ones, with some missing. The table records about 88,000 clones, over 75% of them present only once. The CDR3 contains 14 residues. V lost 8 bases and J 6 bases, leaving 19 bases between the germline ends. The V gene's germline CDR1 is SNHLY and CDR2 FYNNEI. As to time point: baseline, week 1 (first vaccination visit). Treatment described: pre-vaccination baseline after standard-of-care therapy. As for this clone: Its antigen is undetermined.

The chain uses TRBV2 and TRBJ1-2; tentative D call: TRBD1 (5 bases). This TCR came from a man aged 35-49 years with glioma. Some clones in this sample may be carry-over from other donors' samples. The specimen was PBMCs, collected from a glioma patient treated with radiotherapy, temozolomide or both. The DNA for the CDR3 is TGTGCCAGCCTCCGGGATCTTCTCAGGGATGGCTACACCTTC. As protein: CASLRDLLRDGYTF.